This is a list of T cell receptor beta chains from one sample in a study of T cell changes during pregnancy in multiple sclerosis. The method was immunoSEQ multiplex PCR; TCRdb's version includes in-frame clones alone and lacks a portion of them. This table has roughly 79,000 clones, about 93% appearing once. The sequenced sample was CD4+ T cells from peripheral blood mononuclear cells, obtained before pregnancy. The receptor source for this set is a female donor with multiple sclerosis, enrolled in a pregnancy study. Each CDR3 is given with its conserved first and last residue. A D gene is named only where the DNA matches it firmly. Clone sizes are given selectively: once, few, many, or a class where the clone is expanded.

J gene: TRBJ2-7
D gene: TRBD2
V gene: TRBV14
clone size: -
CDR3 DNA: TGTGCCAGCAGCCAATTCGGTCGGGGGGTAATGGAGCAGTACTTC
CDR3 protein: CASSQFGRGVMEQYF

J gene: TRBJ2-7
D gene: -
V gene: TRBV10-3
clone size: -
CDR3 DNA: TGTGCCATCAGTGCAGGAGGTTACGAGCAGTACTTC
CDR3 protein: CAISAGGYEQYF

J gene: TRBJ2-1
D gene: -
V gene: TRBV20-1
clone size: few
CDR3 DNA: TGCAGTGCTAGTTATGACAGAAAGCAGTTCTTC
CDR3 protein: CSASYDRKQFF

J gene: TRBJ2-7
D gene: -
V gene: TRBV2
clone size: -
CDR3 DNA: TGTGCCAGCAGGGGCCTTAACGGGGACGAGCAGTACTTC
CDR3 protein: CASRGLNGDEQYF

J gene: TRBJ2-2
D gene: -
V gene: TRBV30
clone size: -
CDR3 DNA: TGTGCCTGGAGCAACCCAGTCGGGGAGCTGTTTTTT
CDR3 protein: CAWSNPVGELFF

J gene: TRBJ2-5
D gene: -
V gene: TRBV9
clone size: -
CDR3 DNA: TGTGCCAGCAGCGTAGGGACTTCGCAAGAGACCCAGTACTTC
CDR3 protein: CASSVGTSQETQYF

J gene: TRBJ1-1
D gene: TRBD1
V gene: TRBV11-2
clone size: -
CDR3 DNA: TGTGCCAGCAGCCATCGGACAGGGATCAACACTGAAGCTTTCTTT
CDR3 protein: CASSHRTGINTEAFF

J gene: TRBJ2-3
D gene: TRBD1
V gene: TRBV28
clone size: -
CDR3 DNA: TGTGCCAGCAGTTTAACAGGGGTTACTAGCACAGATACGCAGTATTTT
CDR3 protein: CASSLTGVTSTDTQYF

J gene: TRBJ2-6
D gene: -
V gene: TRBV7-9
clone size: few
CDR3 DNA: TGTGCCAGCAGCAAGAGGGGGGGAAAAGGATACTCTGGGGCCAACGTCCTGACTTTC
CDR3 protein: CASSKRGGKGYSGANVLTF

J gene: TRBJ2-5
D gene: TRBD2
V gene: TRBV5-1
clone size: -
CDR3 DNA: TGCGCCAGCAGCTCGACTAGCGGCAGACGAGAGACCCAGTACTTC
CDR3 protein: CASSSTSGRRETQYF

J gene: TRBJ2-7
D gene: TRBD1
V gene: TRBV5-4
clone size: -
CDR3 DNA: TGTGCCAGCAGCTCATGGGACAGGGGCACAGGGGACTACGAGCAGTACTTC
CDR3 protein: CASSSWDRGTGDYEQYF

J gene: TRBJ2-1
D gene: -
V gene: TRBV15
clone size: -
CDR3 DNA: TGTGCCACCAGCAGAGACCCGGTGGTTAATGAGCAGTTCTTC
CDR3 protein: CATSRDPVVNEQFF

J gene: TRBJ2-7
D gene: -
V gene: TRBV29-1
clone size: -
CDR3 DNA: TGCAGCGTTGTAGGTAGCCGATCATACGAGCAGTACTTC
CDR3 protein: CSVVGSRSYEQYF

J gene: TRBJ2-6
D gene: TRBD1
V gene: TRBV11-3
clone size: -
CDR3 DNA: TGTGCCAGCAGCTTAGGGGGACGACAGGGGGTCGCTGGGGCCAACGTCCTGACTTTC
CDR3 protein: CASSLGGRQGVAGANVLTF

J gene: TRBJ1-4
D gene: -
V gene: TRBV6-1
clone size: -
CDR3 DNA: TGTGCCAGCAGTACGGGGGTTCTTGACAATGAAAAACTGTTTTTT
CDR3 protein: CASSTGVLDNEKLFF

J gene: TRBJ2-1
D gene: -
V gene: TRBV2
clone size: once
CDR3 DNA: TGTGCCGGGCGTTCGGATTACAATGAGCAGTTCTTC
CDR3 protein: CAGRSDYNEQFF

J gene: TRBJ1-4
D gene: -
V gene: TRBV28
clone size: -
CDR3 DNA: TGTGCCAGCATTGGGGGGGCTAATGAAAAACTGTTTTTT
CDR3 protein: CASIGGANEKLFF

J gene: TRBJ2-1
D gene: TRBD2
V gene: TRBV7-3
clone size: -
CDR3 DNA: TGTGCCAGCAGCTCTAGCGGGAGGGCCATTCATGAGCAGTTCTTC
CDR3 protein: CASSSSGRAIHEQFF

J gene: TRBJ1-2
D gene: -
V gene: TRBV19
clone size: -
CDR3 DNA: TGTGCCAGTAGTATTCTTACGGCGGCTACCTATGGCTACACCTTC
CDR3 protein: CASSILTAATYGYTF

J gene: TRBJ1-2
D gene: TRBD1
V gene: TRBV2
clone size: -
CDR3 DNA: TGTGCCAGCAGGCCGGGACAGGGAAACTATGGCTACACCTTC
CDR3 protein: CASRPGQGNYGYTF

J gene: TRBJ1-3
D gene: TRBD1
V gene: TRBV18
clone size: -
CDR3 DNA: TGTGCCAGCTCACAACAGGGGGCTGGAAACACCATATATTTT
CDR3 protein: CASSQQGAGNTIYF

J gene: TRBJ2-5
D gene: TRBD2
V gene: TRBV19
clone size: -
CDR3 DNA: TGTGCCAGTAGTAAGCTAGCGGGAGGGATTTACCAAGAGACCCAGTACTTC
CDR3 protein: CASSKLAGGIYQETQYF

J gene: TRBJ2-2
D gene: -
V gene: TRBV2
clone size: -
CDR3 DNA: TGTGCCAGCAGGACAGAGAACACCGGGGAGCTGTTTTTT
CDR3 protein: CASRTENTGELFF

J gene: TRBJ2-3
D gene: TRBD1
V gene: TRBV5-1
clone size: -
CDR3 DNA: TGCGCCAGCAGCTTGGTCCAGGGGGCGATAGATACGCAGTATTTT
CDR3 protein: CASSLVQGAIDTQYF

J gene: TRBJ2-1
D gene: TRBD2
V gene: TRBV9
clone size: -
CDR3 DNA: TGTGCCAGCAGCGTAGGCTTGAAGGGACTAGCGGGGAGCTACAATGAGCAGTTCTTC
CDR3 protein: CASSVGLKGLAGSYNEQFF

J gene: TRBJ2-1
D gene: TRBD1
V gene: TRBV6-5
clone size: -
CDR3 DNA: TGTGCCAGCAACTACGGGACAGGGGACAATGAGCAGTTCTTC
CDR3 protein: CASNYGTGDNEQFF

J gene: TRBJ2-2
D gene: -
V gene: TRBV7-8
clone size: -
CDR3 DNA: TGTGCCAGCAGCTTAGGGAGAAGAGGCACCGGGGAGCTGTTTTTT
CDR3 protein: CASSLGRRGTGELFF

J gene: TRBJ1-1
D gene: TRBD1
V gene: TRBV19
clone size: -
CDR3 DNA: TGTGCCAGTAGTTCAATCACAGGGGGCTGGAACACTGAAGCTTTCTTT
CDR3 protein: CASSSITGGWNTEAFF

J gene: TRBJ1-4
D gene: TRBD1
V gene: TRBV19
clone size: -
CDR3 DNA: TGTGCCAGTACCAAAGAGACAGGGGTTAGTGAAAAACTGTTTTTT
CDR3 protein: CASTKETGVSEKLFF

J gene: TRBJ2-1
D gene: -
V gene: TRBV21-1
clone size: -
CDR3 DNA: TGTGCCAGCAGCAAAGTGGTAGTCGTAGCGGGGGCCCTTTCCTCCTACAATGAGCAGTTCTTC
CDR3 protein: CASSKVVVVAGALSSYNEQFF

J gene: TRBJ2-3
D gene: TRBD1
V gene: TRBV27
clone size: -
CDR3 DNA: TGTGCCAGCAGTCAACGACAGGGCTGGGCGACTCGCACAGATACGCAGTATTTT
CDR3 protein: CASSQRQGWATRTDTQYF

J gene: TRBJ1-1
D gene: TRBD1
V gene: TRBV2
clone size: -
CDR3 DNA: TGTGCCAGCAGTGGTGCTAGGGGGCGGGATGAAGCTTTCTTT
CDR3 protein: CASSGARGRDEAFF

J gene: TRBJ2-3
D gene: -
V gene: TRBV7-8
clone size: -
CDR3 DNA: TGTGCCAGCAGACCATTGACTAGAAACACAGATACGCAGTATTTT
CDR3 protein: CASRPLTRNTDTQYF

J gene: TRBJ2-2
D gene: -
V gene: TRBV5-4
clone size: -
CDR3 DNA: TGTGCCAGCAGCTTGGCTCTATCGAACACCGGGGAGCTGTTTTTT
CDR3 protein: CASSLALSNTGELFF

J gene: TRBJ2-5
D gene: TRBD1
V gene: TRBV9
clone size: -
CDR3 DNA: TGTGCCAGCAGCCCCAGGACAGGGGGCGAGACCCAGTACTTC
CDR3 protein: CASSPRTGGETQYF

J gene: TRBJ2-7
D gene: -
V gene: TRBV18
clone size: -
CDR3 DNA: TGTGCCAGCTCACCTAGTTCGACTGGAAACTACGAGCAGTACTTC
CDR3 protein: CASSPSSTGNYEQYF

J gene: TRBJ1-4
D gene: -
V gene: TRBV11-3
clone size: few
CDR3 DNA: TGTGCCAGCAGCTTAGACGGGGAGGTCGAGTCTAATGAAAAACTGTTTTTT
CDR3 protein: CASSLDGEVESNEKLFF

J gene: TRBJ1-2
D gene: -
V gene: TRBV5-1
clone size: -
CDR3 DNA: TGCGCCAGCAGCTTGGGATATCGCGCTGGCTACACCTTC
CDR3 protein: CASSLGYRAGYTF